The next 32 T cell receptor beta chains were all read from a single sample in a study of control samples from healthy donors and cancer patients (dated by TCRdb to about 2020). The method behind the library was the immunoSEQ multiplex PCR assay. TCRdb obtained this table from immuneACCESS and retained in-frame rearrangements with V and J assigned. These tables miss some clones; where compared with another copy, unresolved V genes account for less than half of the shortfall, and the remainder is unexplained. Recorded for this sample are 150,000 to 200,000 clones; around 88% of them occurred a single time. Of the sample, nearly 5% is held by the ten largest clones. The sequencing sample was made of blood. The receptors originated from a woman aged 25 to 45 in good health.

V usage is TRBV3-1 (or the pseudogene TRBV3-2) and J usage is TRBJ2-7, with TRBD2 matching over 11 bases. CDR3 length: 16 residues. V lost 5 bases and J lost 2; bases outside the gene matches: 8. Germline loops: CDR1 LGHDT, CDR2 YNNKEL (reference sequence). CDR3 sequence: CASSARLAGITYEQYF. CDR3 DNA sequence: TGTGCCAGCAGCGCTAGACTAGCGGGGATCACCTACGAGCAGTACTTC.

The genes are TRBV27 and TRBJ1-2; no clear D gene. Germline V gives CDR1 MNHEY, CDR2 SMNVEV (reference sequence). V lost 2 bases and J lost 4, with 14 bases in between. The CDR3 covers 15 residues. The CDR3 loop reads CASSLKGWPRYGYTF. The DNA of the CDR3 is TGTGCCAGCAGTTTAAAGGGCTGGCCGCGCTATGGCTACACCTTC.

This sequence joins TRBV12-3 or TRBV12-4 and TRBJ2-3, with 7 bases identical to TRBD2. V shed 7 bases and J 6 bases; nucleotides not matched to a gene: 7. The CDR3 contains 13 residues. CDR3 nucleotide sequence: TGTGCCAGCAATATTCCGGGGGGTGATACGCAGTATTTT. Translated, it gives CASNIPGGDTQYF.

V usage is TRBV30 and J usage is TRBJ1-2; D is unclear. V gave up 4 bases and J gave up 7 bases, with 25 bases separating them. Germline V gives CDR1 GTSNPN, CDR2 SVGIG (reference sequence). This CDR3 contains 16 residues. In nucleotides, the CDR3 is TGTGCCTGGAACCGACCCCCTGGAGGGTTGACGGTTGGCTACACCTTC. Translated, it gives CAWNRPPGGLTVGYTF.

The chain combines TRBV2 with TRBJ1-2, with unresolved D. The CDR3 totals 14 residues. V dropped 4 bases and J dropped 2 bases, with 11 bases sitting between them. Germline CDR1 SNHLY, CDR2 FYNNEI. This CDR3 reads CASSVGNGNYGYTF. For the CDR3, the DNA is TGTGCCAGCAGTGTGGGTAACGGGAACTATGGCTACACCTTC. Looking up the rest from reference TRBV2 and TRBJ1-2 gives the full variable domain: EPEVTQTPSHQVTQMGQEVILRCVPISNHLYFYWYRQILGQKVEFLVSFYNNEISEKSEIFDDQFSVERPDGSNFTLKIRSTKLEDSAMYFCASSVGNGNYGYTFGSGTRLTVV.

CDR3 DNA: TGTGCCAGCAGCCCTAATTCAGTGGCTTTGAACACTGAAGCTTTCTTT. Protein sequence: CASSPNSVALNTEAFF. The chain combines TRBV27 with TRBJ1-1; D gene unclear. Germline assignment: CDR1 MNHEY and CDR2 SMNVEV (reference sequence). CDR3 length: 16 residues. Trimming removed 6 bases at V and 0 bases at J, with 17 bases between.

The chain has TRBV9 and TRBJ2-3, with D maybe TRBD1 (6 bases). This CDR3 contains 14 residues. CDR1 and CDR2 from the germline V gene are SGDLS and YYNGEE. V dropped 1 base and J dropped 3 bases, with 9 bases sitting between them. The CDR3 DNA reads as TGTGCCAGCAGCGTACAGGGGTTAACAGATACGCAGTATTTT. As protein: CASSVQGLTDTQYF.

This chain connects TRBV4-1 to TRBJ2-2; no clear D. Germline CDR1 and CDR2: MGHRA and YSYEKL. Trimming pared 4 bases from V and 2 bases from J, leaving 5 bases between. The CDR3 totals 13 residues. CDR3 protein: CASSRLNTGELFF. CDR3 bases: TGCGCCAGCAGCCGATTAAACACCGGGGAGCTGTTTTTT.

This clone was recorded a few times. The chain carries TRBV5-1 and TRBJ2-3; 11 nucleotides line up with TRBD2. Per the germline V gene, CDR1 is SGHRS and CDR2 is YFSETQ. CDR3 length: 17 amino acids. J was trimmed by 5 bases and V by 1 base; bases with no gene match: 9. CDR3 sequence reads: CASSLLNSGGAVDTQYF. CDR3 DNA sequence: TGCGCCAGCAGCTTGTTAAATAGCGGGGGGGCCGTAGATACGCAGTATTTT.

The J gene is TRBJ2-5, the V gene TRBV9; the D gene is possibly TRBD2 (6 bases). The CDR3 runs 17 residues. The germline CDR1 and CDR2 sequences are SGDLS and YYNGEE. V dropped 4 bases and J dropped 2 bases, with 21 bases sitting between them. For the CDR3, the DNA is TGTGCCAGCAGCTCCCCCCTGTGGAGTAGCGGACAAGAGACCCAGTACTTC. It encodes CASSSPLWSSGQETQYF.

The CDR3: CASHQAGGTGLSYEQYV. DNA of the CDR3: TGTGCCAGCCACCAGGCGGGTGGGACAGGGCTTTCCTACGAGCAGTACGTC. V and J are TRBV6-4 and TRBJ2-7; 9 nucleotides align to TRBD1. The germline V gene encodes CDR1 MRHNA and CDR2 SNTAGT. V lost 8 bases, J lost 1 base, and 15 bases stayed unmatched. The CDR3 runs 17 residues.

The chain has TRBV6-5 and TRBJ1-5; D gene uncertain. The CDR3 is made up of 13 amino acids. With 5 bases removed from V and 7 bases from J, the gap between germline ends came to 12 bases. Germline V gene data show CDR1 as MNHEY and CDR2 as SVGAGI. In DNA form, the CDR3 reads TGTGCCAGCAGTATCGGGAGCGCACAGCCCCAGCATTTT. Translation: CASSIGSAQPQHF.

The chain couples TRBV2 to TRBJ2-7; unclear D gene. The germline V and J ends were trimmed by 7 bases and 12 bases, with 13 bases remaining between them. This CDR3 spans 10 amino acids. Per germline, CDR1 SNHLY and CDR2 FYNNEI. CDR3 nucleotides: TGTGCCAGCACCCCGGGTTCTCGGTACGTC. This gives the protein CASTPGSRYV.

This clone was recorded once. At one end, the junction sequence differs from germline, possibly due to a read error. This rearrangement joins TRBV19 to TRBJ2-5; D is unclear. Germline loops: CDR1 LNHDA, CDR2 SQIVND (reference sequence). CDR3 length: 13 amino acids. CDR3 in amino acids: CASSISTQGTQYF. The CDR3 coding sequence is TGTGCCAGTAGTATCTCCACGCAAGGGACCCAGTACTTC.

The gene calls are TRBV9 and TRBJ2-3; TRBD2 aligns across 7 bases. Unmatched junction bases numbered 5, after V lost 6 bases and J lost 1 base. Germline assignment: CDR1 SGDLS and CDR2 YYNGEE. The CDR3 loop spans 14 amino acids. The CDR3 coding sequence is TGTGCCAGCACCCCCCGGGAGGGCACAGATACGCAGTATTTT. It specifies CASTPREGTDTQYF.

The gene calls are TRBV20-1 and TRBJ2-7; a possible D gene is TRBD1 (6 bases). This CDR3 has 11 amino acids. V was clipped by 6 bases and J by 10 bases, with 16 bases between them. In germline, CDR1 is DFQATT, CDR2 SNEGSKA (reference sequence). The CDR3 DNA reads TGCAGTGCAACCGGACAGAAGGGACAGTACTTC. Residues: CSATGQKGQYF.

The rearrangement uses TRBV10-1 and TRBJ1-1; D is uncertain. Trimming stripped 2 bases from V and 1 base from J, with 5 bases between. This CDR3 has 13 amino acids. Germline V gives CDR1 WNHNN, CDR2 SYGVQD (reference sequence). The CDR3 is CASSETPNTEAFF. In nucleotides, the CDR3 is TGCGCCAGCAGTGAGACACCGAACACTGAAGCTTTCTTT.

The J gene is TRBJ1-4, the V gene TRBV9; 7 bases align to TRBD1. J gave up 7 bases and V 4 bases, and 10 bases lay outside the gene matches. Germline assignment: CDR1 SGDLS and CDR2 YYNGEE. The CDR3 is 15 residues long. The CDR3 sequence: CASSSRQGGSEKLFF. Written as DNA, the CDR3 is TGTGCCAGCAGCAGCCGACAGGGCGGCTCTGAAAAACTGTTTTTT.

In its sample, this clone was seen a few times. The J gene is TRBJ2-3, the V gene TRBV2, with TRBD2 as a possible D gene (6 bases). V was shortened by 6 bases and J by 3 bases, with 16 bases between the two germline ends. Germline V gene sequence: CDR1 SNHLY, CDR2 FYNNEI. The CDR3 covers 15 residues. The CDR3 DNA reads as TGTGCCAGCAGGACGGGGGATGTAAGGACAGATACGCAGTATTTT. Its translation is CASRTGDVRTDTQYF.

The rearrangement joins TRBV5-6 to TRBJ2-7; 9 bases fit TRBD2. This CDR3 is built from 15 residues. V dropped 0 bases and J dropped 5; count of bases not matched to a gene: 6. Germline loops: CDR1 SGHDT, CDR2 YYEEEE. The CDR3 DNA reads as TGTGCCAGCAGCTTGGGTAGCGGGAGTCTACACGAGCAGTACTTC. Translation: CASSLGSGSLHEQYF.

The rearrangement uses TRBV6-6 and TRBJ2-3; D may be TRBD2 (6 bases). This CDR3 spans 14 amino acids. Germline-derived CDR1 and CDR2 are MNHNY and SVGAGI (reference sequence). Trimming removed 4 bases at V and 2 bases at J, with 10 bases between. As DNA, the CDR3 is TGTGCCAGCAGTTCGGAGGGGCCCACAGATACGCAGTATTTT. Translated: CASSSEGPTDTQYF.

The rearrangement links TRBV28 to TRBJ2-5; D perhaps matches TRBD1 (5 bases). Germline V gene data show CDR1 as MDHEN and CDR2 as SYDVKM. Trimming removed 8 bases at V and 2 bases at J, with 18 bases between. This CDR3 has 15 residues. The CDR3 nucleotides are TGTGCCAGCTCGTCACTTCAGCAGGGTCAAGAGACCCAGTACTTC. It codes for CASSSLQQGQETQYF.

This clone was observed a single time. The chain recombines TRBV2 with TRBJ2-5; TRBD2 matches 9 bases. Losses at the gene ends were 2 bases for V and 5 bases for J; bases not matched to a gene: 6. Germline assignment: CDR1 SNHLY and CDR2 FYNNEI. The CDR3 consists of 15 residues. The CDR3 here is CASSEWPSGEETQYF. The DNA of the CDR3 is TGTGCCAGCAGTGAATGGCCTAGCGGGGAGGAGACCCAGTACTTC.

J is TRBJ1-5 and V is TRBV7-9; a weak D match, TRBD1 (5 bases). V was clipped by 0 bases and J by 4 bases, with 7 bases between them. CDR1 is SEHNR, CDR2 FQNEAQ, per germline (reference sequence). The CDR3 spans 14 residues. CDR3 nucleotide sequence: TGTGCCAGCAGCTTAGCGGGACTTAATCAGCCCCAGCATTTT. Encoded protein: CASSLAGLNQPQHF. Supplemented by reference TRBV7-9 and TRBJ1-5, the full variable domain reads DTGVSQNPRHKITKRGQNVTFRCDPISEHNRLYWYRQTLGQGPEFLTYFQNEAQLEKSRLLSDRFSAERPKGSFSTLEIQRTEQGDSAMYLCASSLAGLNQPQHFGDGTRLSIL.

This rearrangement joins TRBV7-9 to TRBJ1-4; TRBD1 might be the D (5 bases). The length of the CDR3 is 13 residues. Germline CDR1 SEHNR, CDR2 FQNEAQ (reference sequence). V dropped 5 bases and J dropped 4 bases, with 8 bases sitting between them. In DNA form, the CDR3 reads TGTGCCAGCAGCCTCGACAGTAATGAAAAACTGTTTTTT. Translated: CASSLDSNEKLFF. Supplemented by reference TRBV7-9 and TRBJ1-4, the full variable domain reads DTGVSQNPRHKITKRGQNVTFRCDPISEHNRLYWYRQTLGQGPEFLTYFQNEAQLEKSRLLSDRFSAERPKGSFSTLEIQRTEQGDSAMYLCASSLDSNEKLFFGSGTQLSVL.

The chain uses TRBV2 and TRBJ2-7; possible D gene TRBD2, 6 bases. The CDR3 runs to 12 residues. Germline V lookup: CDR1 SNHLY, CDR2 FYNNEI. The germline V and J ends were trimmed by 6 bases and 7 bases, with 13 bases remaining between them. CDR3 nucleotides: TGTGCCAGCAGGGAGCCCAGCGGGGAGCAGTACTTC. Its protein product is CASREPSGEQYF.

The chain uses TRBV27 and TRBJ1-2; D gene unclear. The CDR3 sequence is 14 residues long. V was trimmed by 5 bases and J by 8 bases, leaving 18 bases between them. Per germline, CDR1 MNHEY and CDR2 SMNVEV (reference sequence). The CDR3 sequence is CASSPFGVSVGYTF. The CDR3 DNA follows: TGTGCCAGCAGTCCATTTGGTGTTTCGGTGGGCTACACCTTC.

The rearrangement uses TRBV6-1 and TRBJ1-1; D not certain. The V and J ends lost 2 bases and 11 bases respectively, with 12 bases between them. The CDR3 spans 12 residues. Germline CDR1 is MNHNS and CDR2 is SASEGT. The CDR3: CASSESRVGAFF. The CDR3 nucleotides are TGTGCCAGCAGTGAATCTCGGGTGGGGGCTTTCTTT.

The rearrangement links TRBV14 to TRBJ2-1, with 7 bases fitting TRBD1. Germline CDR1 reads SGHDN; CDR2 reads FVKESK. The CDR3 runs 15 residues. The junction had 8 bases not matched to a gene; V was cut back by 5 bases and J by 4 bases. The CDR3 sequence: CASSSRDRGYNEQFF. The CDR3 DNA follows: TGTGCCAGCAGCAGTAGGGACAGAGGGTACAATGAGCAGTTCTTC.

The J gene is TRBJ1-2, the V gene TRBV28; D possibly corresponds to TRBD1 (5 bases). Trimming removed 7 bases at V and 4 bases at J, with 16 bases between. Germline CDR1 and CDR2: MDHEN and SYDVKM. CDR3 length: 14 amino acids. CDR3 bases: TGTGCCAGCATTAGGCAGGGCGTAGGCTATGGCTACACCTTC. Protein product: CASIRQGVGYGYTF.

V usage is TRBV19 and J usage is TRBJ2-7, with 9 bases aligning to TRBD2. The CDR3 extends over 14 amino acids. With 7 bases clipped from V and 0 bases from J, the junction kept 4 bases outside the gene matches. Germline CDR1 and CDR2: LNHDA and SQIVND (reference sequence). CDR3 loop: CASKIAGASYEQYF. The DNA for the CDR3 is TGTGCCAGTAAAATAGCGGGGGCCTCCTACGAGCAGTACTTC. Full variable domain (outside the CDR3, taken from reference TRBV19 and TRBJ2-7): DGGITQSPKYLFRKEGQNVTLSCEQNLNHDAMYWYRQDPGQGLRLIYYSQIVNDFQKGDIAEGYSVSREKKESFPLTVTSAQKNPTAFYLCASKIAGASYEQYFGPGTRLTVT.

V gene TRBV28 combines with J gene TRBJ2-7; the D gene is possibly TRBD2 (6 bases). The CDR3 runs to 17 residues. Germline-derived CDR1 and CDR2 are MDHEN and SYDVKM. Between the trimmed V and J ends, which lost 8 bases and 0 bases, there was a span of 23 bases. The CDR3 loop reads CASGGGGGAGLSYEQYF. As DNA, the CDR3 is TGTGCCAGCGGGGGTGGGGGAGGAGCGGGTCTCTCCTACGAGCAGTACTTC.